These 21 T cell receptor beta chains originate from one sample sequenced in a study of vaccination effects on CD4 cells after COVID-19. Ahead of sequencing, the ViraFEST assay grew antigen-specific CD4+ T cells using viral peptide pools. An approximately 10-day culture period preceded the isolation of CD4+ T cells. Between March and December 2020, the person had a SARS-CoV-2 infection that PCR confirmed. Their cognate antigens are unknown. Measured with immunoSEQ multiplex PCR; TCRdb has only the in-frame clones, and not every one. This repertoire shows 20,000 or so clones, approximately 74% found once; its top ten account for 16%. The sequences come from CD4+ T cells from PBMCs cultured with SARS-CoV-2 spike peptides, collected before COVID-19 vaccination. These receptors were taken from a human donor who had a prior SARS-CoV-2 infection.

The V and J genes are TRBV27 and TRBJ1-1; D is unclear. This CDR3 is built from 15 residues. Per germline, CDR1 MNHEY and CDR2 SMNVEV (reference sequence). Trimming stripped 6 bases from V and 8 bases from J, with 22 bases between. CDR3 DNA sequence: TGTGCCAGCAGCCATGACGCCGCAAACGGACGCGAAGCTTTCTTT. As protein: CASSHDAANGREAFF.

The chain is built from TRBV7-9 and TRBJ2-4, with no clear D. V lost 2 bases to trimming and J lost 8 bases, with 10 bases between them. The CDR3 runs to 13 residues. CDR1 and CDR2 (germline): SEHNR, FQNEAQ (reference sequence). CDR3 residues: CASSLSRADIQYF. DNA for the CDR3: TGTGCCAGCAGCTTAAGCCGGGCGGACATTCAGTACTTC.

The V and J genes are TRBV18 and TRBJ2-2, with 10 bases that match TRBD2. CDR1 and CDR2 (germline): KGHSH, LQKENI. This CDR3 has 16 residues. J lost 5 bases, V lost 2 bases, and 5 bases had no gene match. The CDR3 bases are TGTGCCAGCTCACCAAGGGTGACTAGCGGGACCGGGGAGCTGTTTTTT. Residues: CASSPRVTSGTGELFF.

The chain uses TRBV30 and TRBJ2-1; D is possibly TRBD1 (5 bases). The CDR3 runs to 14 residues. V was pared by 3 bases and J by 0 bases, with 9 bases between. The germline V gene has CDR1 GTSNPN and CDR2 SVGIG (reference sequence). The CDR3 is CAWSKTDSYNEQFF. The DNA of the CDR3 is TGTGCCTGGAGCAAGACAGACTCCTACAATGAGCAGTTCTTC.

V and J are TRBV18 and TRBJ2-2, with D hard to call. Germline values: CDR1 KGHSH, CDR2 LQKENI. V was trimmed by 2 bases and J by 9 bases, leaving 10 bases between them. The length of the CDR3 is 13 residues. In nucleotides, the CDR3 is TGTGCCAGCTCACCAGACCCTGACCGGGAGCTGTTTTTT. This gives the protein CASSPDPDRELFF.

The chain has TRBV15 and TRBJ1-2, with unresolved D. Per germline, CDR1 LNHNV and CDR2 YYDKDF (reference sequence). Trimming took off 1 base at V and 8 bases at J, with 11 bases between the two ends. The CDR3 has 13 residues. The CDR3 DNA follows: TGTGCCACCAGCAGAGTTTTCTCGGGCGGCTACACCTTC. Translation: CATSRVFSGGYTF.

This clone occurred a few times. The chain recombines TRBV6-5 with TRBJ2-2, with D hard to call. The V end was cut by 6 bases, the J end by 1 base, with 9 bases between. This CDR3 comprises 14 residues. Germline V gene sequence: CDR1 MNHEY, CDR2 SVGAGI. The CDR3 loop is CASSRPGNTGELFF. CDR3 in DNA: TGTGCCAGCAGCCGACCGGGGAACACCGGGGAGCTGTTTTTT.

The chain is built from TRBV5-1 and TRBJ2-3; D is possibly TRBD1 (6 bases). This CDR3 has 14 residues. V was shortened by 2 bases and J by 5 bases, with 12 bases between the two germline ends. CDR1 is SGHRS, CDR2 YFSETQ, per germline. CDR3 bases: TGCGCCAGCAGCTTAAATCGAGGGGGAGATACGCAGTATTTT. This sequence encodes CASSLNRGGDTQYF.

This rearrangement joins TRBV4-1 to TRBJ2-2; no definite D call. The V and J ends lost 6 bases and 1 base respectively, with 6 bases between them. Germline lookup yields CDR1 MGHRA and CDR2 YSYEKL. The CDR3 is 13 amino acids. The CDR3 DNA reads as TGCGCCAGCAGTCCCTTGAACACCGGGGAGCTGTTTTTT. It codes for CASSPLNTGELFF.

This chain connects TRBV28 to TRBJ2-1; possible D gene TRBD2, 6 bases. V gave up 2 bases and J gave up 6 bases, with 14 bases separating them. Germline-derived CDR1 and CDR2 are MDHEN and SYDVKM. This CDR3 is built from 15 residues. CDR3 nucleotides: TGTGCCAGCAGTTTACCGGGAGCCAAATCCAATGAGCAGTTCTTC. Amino acids: CASSLPGAKSNEQFF.

This chain uses TRBV5-4 with TRBJ2-7; D might be TRBD2 (5 bases). Germline V lookup: CDR1 SGHNT, CDR2 YYREEE (reference sequence). Trimming pared 3 bases from V and 4 bases from J, leaving 11 bases between. The CDR3 loop spans 13 amino acids. In nucleotides, the CDR3 is TGTGCCAGCAGCTCCTACGGGGAGTACGAGCAGTACTTC. Translation gives CASSSYGEYEQYF.

The chain couples TRBV4-3 to TRBJ1-6, with unresolved D. CDR1 is LGHNA and CDR2 is YSLEER in the germline V gene. The length of the CDR3 is 16 residues. Trimming removed 3 bases at V and 9 bases at J, with 18 bases between. The CDR3 bases are TGCGCCAGCAGCCATCATTCCGCCGGGAGAGGTTCACCCCTCCACTTT. As protein: CASSHHSAGRGSPLHF.

V gene TRBV18 combines with J gene TRBJ1-3; no clear D. Per the germline V gene, CDR1 is KGHSH and CDR2 is LQKENI. Deletions cut 2 bases from V and 12 bases from J, with 11 bases between. This CDR3 has 12 amino acids. The CDR3 is CASSPWEADIYF. Here the CDR3 DNA reads TGTGCCAGCTCACCATGGGAGGCAGACATATATTTT.

This clone has only one observation. The chain carries TRBV5-1 and TRBJ2-3, with D perhaps TRBD1 (6 bases). V was cut by 4 bases and J by 4 bases, with 13 bases left in between. CDR3 length: 14 residues. CDR1 and CDR2 from the germline V gene are SGHRS and YFSETQ. The chain's CDR3 is CASSATGIADTQYF. CDR3 DNA: TGCGCCAGCAGCGCAACAGGGATCGCAGATACGCAGTATTTT.

The chain carries TRBV3-1 (or the pseudogene TRBV3-2) and TRBJ1-1; D may be TRBD1 (6 bases). V was shortened by 7 bases and J by 2 bases, with 14 bases between the two germline ends. From germline, CDR1 is LGHDT and CDR2 YNNKEL (reference sequence). The CDR3 covers 14 residues. This chain's CDR3 is CASNLQGVNTEAFF. CDR3 in DNA: TGTGCCAGCAACCTACAGGGCGTAAACACTGAAGCTTTCTTT.

The chain recombines TRBV5-4 with TRBJ1-4, with D hard to call. This CDR3 has 14 residues. Trimming pared 2 bases from V and 5 bases from J, leaving 10 bases between. Looked up from germline, CDR1 is SGHNT and CDR2 is YYREEE (reference sequence). CDR3 loop: CASSFGQENEKLFF. Written as DNA, the CDR3 is TGTGCCAGCAGCTTTGGGCAGGAAAATGAAAAACTGTTTTTT.

The CDR3 sequence is CASSEGQGGNQPQHF. CDR3 nucleotide sequence: TGTGCCAGCAGTGAAGGGCAGGGAGGCAATCAGCCCCAGCATTTT. The chain combines TRBV6-1 with TRBJ1-5, with a tentative D call TRBD1 (5 bases). Deletions cut 1 base from V and 2 bases from J, with 9 bases between. This CDR3 contains 15 residues. Germline CDR1 reads MNHNS; CDR2 reads SASEGT.

The chain recombines TRBV28 with TRBJ2-7; TRBD1 aligns across 8 bases. The CDR3 covers 15 residues. Germline V CDR1 and CDR2: MDHEN, SYDVKM. The ends lost 2 bases at V and 1 base at J; junction bases unmatched: 4. The CDR3 region is CASSLVTGASYEQYF. The CDR3 DNA reads as TGTGCCAGCAGTTTAGTGACAGGGGCGTCCTACGAGCAGTACTTC.

This clone was observed a few times. The chain links TRBV2 to TRBJ1-1; D gene unclear. Germline CDR1 SNHLY, CDR2 FYNNEI. This CDR3 is 14 amino acids long. V gave up 6 bases and J gave up 7 bases, with 18 bases separating them. The CDR3 bases are TGTGCCAGCAGCGATCAAGCCGCGCGTCTTGAAGCTTTCTTT. This translates into CASSDQAARLEAFF.

This chain links TRBV2 with TRBJ2-3; TRBD2 agrees at 7 bases. The germline V gene encodes CDR1 SNHLY and CDR2 FYNNEI. This CDR3 comprises 14 residues. The trim removed 5 bases at V and 4 bases at J, leaving 6 bases unmatched. This chain's CDR3 is CASSPSGTPDTQYF. The CDR3 nucleotides read TGTGCCAGCAGTCCTAGCGGCACCCCAGATACGCAGTATTTT. Full variable domain (remainder filled in from reference TRBV2 and TRBJ2-3): EPEVTQTPSHQVTQMGQEVILRCVPISNHLYFYWYRQILGQKVEFLVSFYNNEISEKSEIFDDQFSVERPDGSNFTLKIRSTKLEDSAMYFCASSPSGTPDTQYFGPGTRLTVL.

There are a few counts of this clone. The chain uses TRBV9 and TRBJ1-4; 7 nucleotides align to TRBD1. V lost 0 bases and J lost 7; bases outside the gene matches: 3. This CDR3 has 14 residues. The germline CDR1 and CDR2 sequences are SGDLS and YYNGEE. The CDR3 here is CASSVGQGGEKLFF. In DNA form, the CDR3 reads TGTGCCAGCAGCGTAGGACAGGGTGGTGAAAAACTGTTTTTT.